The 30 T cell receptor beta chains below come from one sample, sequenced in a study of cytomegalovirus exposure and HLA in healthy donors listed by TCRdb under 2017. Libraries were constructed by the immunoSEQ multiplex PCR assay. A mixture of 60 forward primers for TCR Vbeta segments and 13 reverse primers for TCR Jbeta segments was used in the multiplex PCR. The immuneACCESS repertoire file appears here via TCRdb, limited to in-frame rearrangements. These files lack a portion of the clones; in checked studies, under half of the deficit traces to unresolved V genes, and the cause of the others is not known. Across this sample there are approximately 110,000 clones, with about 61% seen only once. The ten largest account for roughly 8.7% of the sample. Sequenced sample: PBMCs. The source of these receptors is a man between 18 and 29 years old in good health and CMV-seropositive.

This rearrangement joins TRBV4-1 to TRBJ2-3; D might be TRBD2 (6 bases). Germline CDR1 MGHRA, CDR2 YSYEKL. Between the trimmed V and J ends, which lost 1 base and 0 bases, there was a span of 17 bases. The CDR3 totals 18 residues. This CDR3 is CASSQALKFGGSTDTQYF. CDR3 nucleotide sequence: TGCGCCAGCAGCCAAGCCTTAAAGTTCGGGGGTAGCACAGATACGCAGTATTTT.

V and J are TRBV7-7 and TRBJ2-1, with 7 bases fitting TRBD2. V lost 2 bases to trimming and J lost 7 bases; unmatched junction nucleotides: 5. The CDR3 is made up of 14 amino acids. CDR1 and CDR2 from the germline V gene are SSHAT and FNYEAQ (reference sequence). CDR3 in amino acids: CASSLSTSVNEQFF. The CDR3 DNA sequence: TGTGCCAGCAGCTTATCTACTAGCGTAAATGAGCAGTTCTTC.

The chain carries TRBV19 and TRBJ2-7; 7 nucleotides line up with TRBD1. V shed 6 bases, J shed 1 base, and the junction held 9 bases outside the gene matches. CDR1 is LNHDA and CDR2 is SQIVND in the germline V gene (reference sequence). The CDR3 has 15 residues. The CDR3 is CASSFAGTDSYEQYF. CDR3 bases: TGTGCCAGTAGCTTCGCCGGGACAGATTCCTACGAGCAGTACTTC. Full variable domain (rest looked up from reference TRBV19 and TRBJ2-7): DGGITQSPKYLFRKEGQNVTLSCEQNLNHDAMYWYRQDPGQGLRLIYYSQIVNDFQKGDIAEGYSVSREKKESFPLTVTSAQKNPTAFYLCASSFAGTDSYEQYFGPGTRLTVT.

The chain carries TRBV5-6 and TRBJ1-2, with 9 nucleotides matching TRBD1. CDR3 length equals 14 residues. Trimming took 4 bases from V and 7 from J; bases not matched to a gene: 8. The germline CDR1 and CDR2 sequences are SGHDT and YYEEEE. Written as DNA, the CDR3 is TGTGCCAGCAGCATCCGGGACAGGGTGCGTGGCTACACCTTC. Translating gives CASSIRDRVRGYTF. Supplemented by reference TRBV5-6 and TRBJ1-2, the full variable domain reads DAGVTQSPTHLIKTRGQQVTLRCSPKSGHDTVSWYQQALGQGPQFIFQYYEEEERQRGNFPDRFSGHQFPNYSSELNVNALLLGDSALYLCASSIRDRVRGYTFGSGTRLTVV.

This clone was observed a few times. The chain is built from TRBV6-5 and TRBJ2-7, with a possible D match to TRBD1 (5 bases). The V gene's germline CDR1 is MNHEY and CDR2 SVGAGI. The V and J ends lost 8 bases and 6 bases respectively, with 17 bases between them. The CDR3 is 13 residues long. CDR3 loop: CASERQGGSEQYF. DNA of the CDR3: TGTGCCAGCGAGAGGCAGGGTGGCAGCGAGCAGTACTTC.

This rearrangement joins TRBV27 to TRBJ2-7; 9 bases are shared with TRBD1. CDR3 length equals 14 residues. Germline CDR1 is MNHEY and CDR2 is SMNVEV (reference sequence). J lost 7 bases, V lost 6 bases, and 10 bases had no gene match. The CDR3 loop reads CASSLDTGGGEQYF. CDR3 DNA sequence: TGTGCCAGCAGCCTCGATACAGGGGGCGGTGAGCAGTACTTC.

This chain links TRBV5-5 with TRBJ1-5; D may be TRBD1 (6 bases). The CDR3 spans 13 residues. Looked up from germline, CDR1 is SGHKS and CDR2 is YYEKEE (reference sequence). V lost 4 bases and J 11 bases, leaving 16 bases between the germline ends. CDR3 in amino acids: CASSTSQGGAQHF. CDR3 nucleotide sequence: TGTGCCAGCAGCACCTCACAGGGAGGGGCCCAGCATTTT.

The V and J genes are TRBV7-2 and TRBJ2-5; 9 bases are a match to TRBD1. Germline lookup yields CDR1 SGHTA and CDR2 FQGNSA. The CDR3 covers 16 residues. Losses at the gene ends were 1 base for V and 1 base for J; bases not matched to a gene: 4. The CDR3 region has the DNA TGTGCCAGCAGCTTAGGACAGGGGGGGAGCCAAGAGACCCAGTACTTC. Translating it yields CASSLGQGGSQETQYF.

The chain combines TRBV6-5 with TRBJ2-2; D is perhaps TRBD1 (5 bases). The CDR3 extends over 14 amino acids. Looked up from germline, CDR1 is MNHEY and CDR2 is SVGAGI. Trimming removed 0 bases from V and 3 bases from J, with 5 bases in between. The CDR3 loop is CASSYSTDTGELFF. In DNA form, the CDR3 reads TGTGCCAGCAGTTACTCGACAGACACCGGGGAGCTGTTTTTT.

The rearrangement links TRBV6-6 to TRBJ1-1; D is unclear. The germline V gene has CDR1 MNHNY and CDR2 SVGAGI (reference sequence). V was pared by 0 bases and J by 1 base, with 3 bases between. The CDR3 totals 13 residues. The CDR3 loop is CASSYSRNTEAFF. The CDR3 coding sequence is TGTGCCAGCAGTTACTCGCGGAACACTGAAGCTTTCTTT.

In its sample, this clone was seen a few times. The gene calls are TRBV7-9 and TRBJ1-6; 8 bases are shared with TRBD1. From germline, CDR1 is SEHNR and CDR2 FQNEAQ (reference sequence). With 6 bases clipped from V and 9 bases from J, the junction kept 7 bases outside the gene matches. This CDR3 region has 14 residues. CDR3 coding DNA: TGTGCCAGCAGACCCACAGGGGGGAGTTCACCCCTCCACTTT. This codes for CASRPTGGSSPLHF.

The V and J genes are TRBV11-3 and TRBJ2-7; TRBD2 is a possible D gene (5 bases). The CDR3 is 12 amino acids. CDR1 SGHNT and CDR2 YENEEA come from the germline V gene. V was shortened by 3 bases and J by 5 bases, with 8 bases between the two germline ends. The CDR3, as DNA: TGTGCCAGCAGCTTCGGGGTCCACGAGCAGTACTTC. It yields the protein CASSFGVHEQYF.

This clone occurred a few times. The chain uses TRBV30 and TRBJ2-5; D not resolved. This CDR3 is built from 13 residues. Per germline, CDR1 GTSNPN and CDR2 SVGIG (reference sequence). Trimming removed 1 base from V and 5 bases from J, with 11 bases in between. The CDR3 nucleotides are TGTGCCTGGAGTGCTACCACGCGGGAGACCCAGTACTTC. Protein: CAWSATTRETQYF.

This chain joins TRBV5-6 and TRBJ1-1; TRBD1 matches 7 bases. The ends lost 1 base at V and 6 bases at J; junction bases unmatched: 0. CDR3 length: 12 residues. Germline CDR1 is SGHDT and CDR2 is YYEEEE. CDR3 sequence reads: CASSLTGAEAFF. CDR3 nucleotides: TGTGCCAGCAGCTTGACAGGGGCTGAAGCTTTCTTT.

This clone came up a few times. The CDR3 DNA sequence: TGTGCCACCAGCAGAGCTGGACTAGCCATAGATACGCAGTATTTT. It translates to CATSRAGLAIDTQYF. The J gene is TRBJ2-3, the V gene TRBV15; 8 bases are a match to TRBD2. The trim removed 1 base at V and 5 bases at J, leaving 5 bases unmatched. CDR1 is LNHNV, CDR2 YYDKDF, per germline (reference sequence). The CDR3 covers 15 residues.

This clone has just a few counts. The CDR3 reads CASAEPPYEQYF. The CDR3 DNA reads TGTGCCAGTGCGGAGCCCCCCTACGAGCAGTACTTC. This rearrangement joins TRBV19 to TRBJ2-7, with unresolved D. Germline-derived CDR1 and CDR2 are LNHDA and SQIVND (reference sequence). The V end was cut by 8 bases, the J end by 2 bases, with 10 bases between. The CDR3 is 12 residues long.

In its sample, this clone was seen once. CDR3 nucleotide sequence: TGTGCCAGCAGTGAAATCCCTTTGACTCGGAATGAGCAGTTCTTC. Translating gives CASSEIPLTRNEQFF. The V and J genes are TRBV2 and TRBJ2-1; D not resolved. The V end was cut by 2 bases, the J end by 7 bases, with 15 bases between. Germline values: CDR1 SNHLY, CDR2 FYNNEI. CDR3 length: 15 residues.

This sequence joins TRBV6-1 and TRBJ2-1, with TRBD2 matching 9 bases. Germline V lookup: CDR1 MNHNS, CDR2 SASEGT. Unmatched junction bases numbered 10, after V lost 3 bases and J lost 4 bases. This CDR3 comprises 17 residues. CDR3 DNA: TGTGCCAGCAGTGACAGCGCGGGGGGGCCCTCTTACAATGAGCAGTTCTTC. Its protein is CASSDSAGGPSYNEQFF.

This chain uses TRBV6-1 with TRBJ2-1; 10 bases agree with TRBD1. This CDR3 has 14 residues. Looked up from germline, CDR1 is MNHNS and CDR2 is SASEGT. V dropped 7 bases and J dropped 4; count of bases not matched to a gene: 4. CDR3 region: CASTRDRGYNEQFF. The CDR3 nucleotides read TGTGCCAGCACCCGGGACAGGGGTTACAATGAGCAGTTCTTC.

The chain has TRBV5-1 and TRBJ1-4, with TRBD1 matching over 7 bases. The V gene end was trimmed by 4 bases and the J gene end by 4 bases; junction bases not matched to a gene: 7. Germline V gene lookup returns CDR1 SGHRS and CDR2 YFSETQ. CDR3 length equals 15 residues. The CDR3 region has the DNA TGCGCCAGCAGCACATGGGACAGAAATAATGAAAAACTGTTTTTT. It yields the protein CASSTWDRNNEKLFF.

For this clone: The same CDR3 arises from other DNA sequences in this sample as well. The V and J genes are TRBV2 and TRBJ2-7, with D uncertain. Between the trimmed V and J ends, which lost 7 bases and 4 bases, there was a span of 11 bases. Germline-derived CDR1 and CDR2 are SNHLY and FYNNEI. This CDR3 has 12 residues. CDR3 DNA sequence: TGTGCCAGCATCCGACTTGGGTACGAGCAGTACGTC. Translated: CASIRLGYEQYV.

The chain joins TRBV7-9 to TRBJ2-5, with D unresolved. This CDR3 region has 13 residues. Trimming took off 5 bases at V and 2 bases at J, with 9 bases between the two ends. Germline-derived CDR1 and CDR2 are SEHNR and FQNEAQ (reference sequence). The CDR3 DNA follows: TGTGCCAGCAGCCCACTACCGCAAGAGACCCAGTACTTC. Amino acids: CASSPLPQETQYF.

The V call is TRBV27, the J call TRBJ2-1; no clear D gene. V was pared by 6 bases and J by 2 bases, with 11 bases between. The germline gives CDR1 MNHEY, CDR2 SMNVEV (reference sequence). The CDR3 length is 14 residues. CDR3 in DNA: TGTGCCAGCAGCAACAAAATCGCCTACAATGAGCAGTTCTTC. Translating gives CASSNKIAYNEQFF.

Here the CDR3 DNA reads TGTGCCAGCAAGACAGGGGCTACGTACAATGAGCAGTTCTTC. Translated: CASKTGATYNEQFF. This sequence joins TRBV11-3 and TRBJ2-1; 8 positions agree with TRBD1. The CDR3 loop spans 14 amino acids. CDR1 is SGHNT and CDR2 is YENEEA in the germline V gene. V was clipped by 7 bases and J by 4 bases; unmatched bases: 6.

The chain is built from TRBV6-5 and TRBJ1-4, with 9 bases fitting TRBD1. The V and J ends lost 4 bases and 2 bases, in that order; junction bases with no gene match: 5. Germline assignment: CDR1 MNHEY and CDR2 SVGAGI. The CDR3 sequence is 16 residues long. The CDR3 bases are TGTGCCAGCAGTTCCCAACAGGGGGCCACTAATGAAAAACTGTTTTTT. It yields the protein CASSSQQGATNEKLFF.

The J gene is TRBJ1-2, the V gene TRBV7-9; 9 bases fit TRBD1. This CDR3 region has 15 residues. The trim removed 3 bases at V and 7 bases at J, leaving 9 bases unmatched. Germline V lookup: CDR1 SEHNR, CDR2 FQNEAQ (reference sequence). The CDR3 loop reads CASSFTGTGSGGYTF. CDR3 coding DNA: TGTGCCAGCAGCTTTACCGGGACAGGGTCGGGTGGCTACACCTTC. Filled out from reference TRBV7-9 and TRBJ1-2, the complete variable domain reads DTGVSQNPRHKITKRGQNVTFRCDPISEHNRLYWYRQTLGQGPEFLTYFQNEAQLEKSRLLSDRFSAERPKGSFSTLEIQRTEQGDSAMYLCASSFTGTGSGGYTFGSGTRLTVV.

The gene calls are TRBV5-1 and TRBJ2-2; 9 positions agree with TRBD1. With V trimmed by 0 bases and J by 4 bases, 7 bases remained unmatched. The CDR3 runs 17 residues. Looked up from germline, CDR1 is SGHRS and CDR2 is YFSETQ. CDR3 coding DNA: TGCGCCAGCAGCTTGGGGACCGGGACAGGGAGCACCGGGGAGCTGTTTTTT. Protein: CASSLGTGTGSTGELFF.

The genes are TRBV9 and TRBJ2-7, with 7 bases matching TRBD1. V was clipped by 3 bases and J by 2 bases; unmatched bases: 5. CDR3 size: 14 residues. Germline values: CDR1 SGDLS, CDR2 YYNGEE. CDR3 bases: TGTGCCAGCAGCGGCGACAGGGAAACCTACGAGCAGTACGTC. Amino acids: CASSGDRETYEQYV.

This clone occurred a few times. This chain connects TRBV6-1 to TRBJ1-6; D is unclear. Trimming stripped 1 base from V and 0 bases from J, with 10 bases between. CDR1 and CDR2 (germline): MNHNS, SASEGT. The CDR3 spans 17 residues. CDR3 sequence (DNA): TGTGCCAGCAGTGAAGATCCGGTGATCTCCTATAATTCACCCCTCCACTTT. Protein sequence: CASSEDPVISYNSPLHF.

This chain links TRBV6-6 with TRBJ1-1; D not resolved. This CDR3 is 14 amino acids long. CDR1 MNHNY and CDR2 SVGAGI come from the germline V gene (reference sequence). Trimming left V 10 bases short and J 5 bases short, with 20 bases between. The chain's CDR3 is CAIAREGRSTEAFF. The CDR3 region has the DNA TGTGCCATCGCGCGGGAGGGTAGGTCGACTGAAGCTTTCTTT.